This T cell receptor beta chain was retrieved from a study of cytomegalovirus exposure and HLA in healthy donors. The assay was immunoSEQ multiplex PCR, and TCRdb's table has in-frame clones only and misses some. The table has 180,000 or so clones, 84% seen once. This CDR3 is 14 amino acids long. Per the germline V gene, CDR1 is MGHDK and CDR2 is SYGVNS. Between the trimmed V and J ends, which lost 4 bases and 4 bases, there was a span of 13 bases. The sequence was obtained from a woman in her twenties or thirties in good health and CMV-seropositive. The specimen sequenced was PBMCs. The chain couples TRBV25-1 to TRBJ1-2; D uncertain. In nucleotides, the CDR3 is TGTGCCAGCAGTGGTACACCATTTCCCTATGGCTACACCTTC. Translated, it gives CASSGTPFPYGYTF.